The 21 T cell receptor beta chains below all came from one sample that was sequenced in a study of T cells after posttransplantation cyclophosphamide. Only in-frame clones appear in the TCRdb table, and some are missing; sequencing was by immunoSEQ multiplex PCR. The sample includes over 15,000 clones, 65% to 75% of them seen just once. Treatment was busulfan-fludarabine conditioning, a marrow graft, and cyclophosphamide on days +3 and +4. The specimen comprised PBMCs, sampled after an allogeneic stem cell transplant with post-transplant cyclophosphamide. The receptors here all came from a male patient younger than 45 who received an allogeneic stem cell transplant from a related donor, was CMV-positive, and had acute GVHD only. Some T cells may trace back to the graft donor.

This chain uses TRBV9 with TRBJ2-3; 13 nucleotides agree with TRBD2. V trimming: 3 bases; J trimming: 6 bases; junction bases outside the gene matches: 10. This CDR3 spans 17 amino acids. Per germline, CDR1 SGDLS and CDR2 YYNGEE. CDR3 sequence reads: CASSARLAGGAEDTQYF. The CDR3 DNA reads TGTGCCAGCAGCGCGCGACTAGCGGGGGGTGCCGAGGATACGCAGTATTTT.

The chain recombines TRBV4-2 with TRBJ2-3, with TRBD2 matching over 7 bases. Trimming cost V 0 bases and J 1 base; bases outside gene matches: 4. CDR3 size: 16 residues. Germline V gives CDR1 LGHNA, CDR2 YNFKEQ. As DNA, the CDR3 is TGTGCCAGCAGCCAAGATCCCGGACTAGGCACAGATACGCAGTATTTT. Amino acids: CASSQDPGLGTDTQYF.

The CDR3 here is CASSVGFGGQGQTEAFF. CDR3 in DNA: TGTGCCAGCAGCGTAGGATTTGGGGGACAGGGTCAAACTGAAGCTTTCTTT. This chain joins TRBV9 and TRBJ1-1, with TRBD1 matching over 9 bases. With V trimmed by 0 bases and J by 5 bases, 11 bases remained unmatched. Looked up from germline, CDR1 is SGDLS and CDR2 is YYNGEE. The CDR3 is 17 amino acids.

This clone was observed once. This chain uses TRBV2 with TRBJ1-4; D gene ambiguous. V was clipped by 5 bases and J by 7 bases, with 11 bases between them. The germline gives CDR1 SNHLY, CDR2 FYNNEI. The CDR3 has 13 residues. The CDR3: CASSKGPGEKLFF. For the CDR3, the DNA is TGTGCCAGCAGTAAAGGCCCGGGTGAAAAACTGTTTTTT. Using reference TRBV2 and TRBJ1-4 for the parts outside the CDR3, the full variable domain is EPEVTQTPSHQVTQMGQEVILRCVPISNHLYFYWYRQILGQKVEFLVSFYNNEISEKSEIFDDQFSVERPDGSNFTLKIRSTKLEDSAMYFCASSKGPGEKLFFGSGTQLSVL.

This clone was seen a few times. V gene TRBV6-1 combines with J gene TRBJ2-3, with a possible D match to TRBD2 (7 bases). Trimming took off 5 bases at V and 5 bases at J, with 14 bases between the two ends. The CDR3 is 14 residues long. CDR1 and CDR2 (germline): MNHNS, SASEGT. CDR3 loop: CASSLSGGRDTQYF. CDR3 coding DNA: TGTGCCAGCAGTCTCTCGGGGGGCAGAGATACGCAGTATTTT.

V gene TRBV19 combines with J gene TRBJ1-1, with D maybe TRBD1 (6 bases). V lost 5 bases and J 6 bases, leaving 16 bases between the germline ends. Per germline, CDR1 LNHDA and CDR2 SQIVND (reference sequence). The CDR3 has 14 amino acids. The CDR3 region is CASSVQRTVPEAFF. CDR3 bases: TGTGCCAGTAGTGTGCAGAGGACAGTTCCTGAAGCTTTCTTT.

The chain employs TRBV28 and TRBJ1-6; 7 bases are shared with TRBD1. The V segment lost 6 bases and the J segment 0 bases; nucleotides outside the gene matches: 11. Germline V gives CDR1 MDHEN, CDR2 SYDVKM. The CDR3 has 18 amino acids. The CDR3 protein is CASSLRTGFSSYNSPLHF. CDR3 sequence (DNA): TGTGCCAGCAGCCTTCGGACAGGCTTCAGCTCCTATAATTCACCCCTCCACTTT.

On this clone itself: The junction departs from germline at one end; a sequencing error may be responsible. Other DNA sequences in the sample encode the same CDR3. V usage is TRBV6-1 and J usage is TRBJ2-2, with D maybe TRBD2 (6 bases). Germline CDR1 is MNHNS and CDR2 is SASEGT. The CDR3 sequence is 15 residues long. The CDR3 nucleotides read TGCGCCAGCAGTGAGTCAGCCGGGAGCACCGGGGAGCTGTTTTTT. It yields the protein CASSESAGSTGELFF.

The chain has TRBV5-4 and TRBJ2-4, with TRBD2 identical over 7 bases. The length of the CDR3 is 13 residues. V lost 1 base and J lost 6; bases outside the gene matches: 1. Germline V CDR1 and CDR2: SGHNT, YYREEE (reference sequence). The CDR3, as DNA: TGTGCCAGCAGCTTGCCGGGGGGAAACATTCAGTACTTC. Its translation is CASSLPGGNIQYF.

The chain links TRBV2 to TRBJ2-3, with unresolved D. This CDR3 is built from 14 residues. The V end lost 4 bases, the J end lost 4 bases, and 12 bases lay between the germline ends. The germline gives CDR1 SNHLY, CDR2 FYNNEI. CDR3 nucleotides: TGTGCCAGCAGTGTTATCGGTTCGGCAGATACGCAGTATTTT. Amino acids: CASSVIGSADTQYF.

The DNA for the CDR3 is TGCAGTGCTGGAAGGGGTGGTGAGCAGTTCTTC. It yields the protein CSAGRGGEQFF. This rearrangement joins TRBV20-1 to TRBJ2-1, with a tentative D call TRBD1 (5 bases). Deletions cut 5 bases from V and 9 bases from J, with 11 bases between. CDR1 DFQATT and CDR2 SNEGSKA come from the germline V gene (reference sequence). The CDR3 spans 11 residues.

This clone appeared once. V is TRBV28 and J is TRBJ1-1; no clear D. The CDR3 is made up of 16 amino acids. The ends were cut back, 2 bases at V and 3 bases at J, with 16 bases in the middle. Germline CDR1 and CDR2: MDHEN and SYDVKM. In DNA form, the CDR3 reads TGTGCCAGCAGTTTAAGGTTTATGGGCGGGGACACTGAAGCTTTCTTT. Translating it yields CASSLRFMGGDTEAFF.

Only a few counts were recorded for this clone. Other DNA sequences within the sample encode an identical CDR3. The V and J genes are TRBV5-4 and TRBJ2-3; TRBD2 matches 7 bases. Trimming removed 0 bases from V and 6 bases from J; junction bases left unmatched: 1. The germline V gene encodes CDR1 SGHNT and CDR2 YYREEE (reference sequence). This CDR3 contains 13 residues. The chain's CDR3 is CASSLAGGDTQYF. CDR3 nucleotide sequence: TGTGCCAGCAGCTTGGCCGGGGGGGATACGCAGTATTTT.

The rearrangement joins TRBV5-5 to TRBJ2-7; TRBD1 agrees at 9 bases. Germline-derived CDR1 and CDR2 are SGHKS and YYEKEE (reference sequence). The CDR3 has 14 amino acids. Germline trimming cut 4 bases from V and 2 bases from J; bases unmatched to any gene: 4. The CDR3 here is CASSNRQGAYEQYF. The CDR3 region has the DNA TGTGCCAGCAGCAACAGACAGGGGGCCTACGAGCAGTACTTC.

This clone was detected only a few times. Here the CDR3 DNA reads TGTGCCAGCAGTTACGCGCGGGACAGCTCCTACGAGCAGTACTTC. This translates into CASSYARDSSYEQYF. The gene calls are TRBV6-6 and TRBJ2-7; D may be TRBD1 (7 bases). V was pared by 2 bases and J by 0 bases, with 11 bases between. The CDR3 has 15 amino acids. Germline V gene data show CDR1 as MNHNY and CDR2 as SVGAGI (reference sequence).

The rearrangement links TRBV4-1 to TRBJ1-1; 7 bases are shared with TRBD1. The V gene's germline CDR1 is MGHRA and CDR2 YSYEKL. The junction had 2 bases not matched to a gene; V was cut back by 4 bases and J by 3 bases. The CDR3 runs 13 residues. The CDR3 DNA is TGCGCCAGCAGCCCCGACAGGGACACTGAAGCTTTCTTT. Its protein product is CASSPDRDTEAFF.

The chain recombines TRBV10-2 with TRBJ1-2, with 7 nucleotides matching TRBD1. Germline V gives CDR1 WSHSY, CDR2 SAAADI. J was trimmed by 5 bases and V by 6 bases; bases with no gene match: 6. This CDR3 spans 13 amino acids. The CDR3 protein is CASRTDRAYGYTF. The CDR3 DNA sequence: TGCGCCAGCAGGACTGACAGGGCGTATGGCTACACCTTC.

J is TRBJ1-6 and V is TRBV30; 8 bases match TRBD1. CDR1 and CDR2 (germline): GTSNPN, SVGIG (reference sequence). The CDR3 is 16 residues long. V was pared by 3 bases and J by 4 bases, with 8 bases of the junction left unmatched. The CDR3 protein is CAWSRPGTGYNSPLHF. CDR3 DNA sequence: TGTGCCTGGAGCCGCCCAGGGACAGGATATAATTCACCCCTCCACTTT.

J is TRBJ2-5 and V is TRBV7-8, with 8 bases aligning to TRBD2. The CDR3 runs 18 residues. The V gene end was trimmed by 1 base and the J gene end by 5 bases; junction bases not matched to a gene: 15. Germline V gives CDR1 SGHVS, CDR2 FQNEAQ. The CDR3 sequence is CASSLDKFERGTGETQYF. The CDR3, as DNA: TGTGCCAGCAGCTTAGATAAGTTTGAGCGGGGGACCGGGGAGACCCAGTACTTC.

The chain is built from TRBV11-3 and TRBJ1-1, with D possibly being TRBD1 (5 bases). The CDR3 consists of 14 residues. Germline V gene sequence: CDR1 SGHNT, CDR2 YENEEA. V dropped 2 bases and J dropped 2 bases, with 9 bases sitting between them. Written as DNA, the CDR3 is TGTGCCAGCAGCTTACAGGGTGAAAACACTGAAGCTTTCTTT. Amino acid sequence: CASSLQGENTEAFF. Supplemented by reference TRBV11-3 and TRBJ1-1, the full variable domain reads EAGVVQSPRYKIIEKKQPVAFWCNPISGHNTLYWYLQNLGQGPELLIRYENEEAVDDSQLPKDRFSAERLKGVDSTLKIQPAELGDSAVYLCASSLQGENTEAFFGQGTRLTVV.

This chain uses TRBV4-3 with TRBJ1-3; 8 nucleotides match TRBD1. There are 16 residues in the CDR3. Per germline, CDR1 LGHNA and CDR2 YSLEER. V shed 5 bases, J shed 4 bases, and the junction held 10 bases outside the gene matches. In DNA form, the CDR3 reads TGCGCCAGCAGCTTGGACGGACAGGGACAAGGAAACACCATATATTTT. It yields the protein CASSLDGQGQGNTIYF.